A single sample is the source of the 17 T cell receptor beta chains below, sequenced in a study of cytomegalovirus exposure and HLA in healthy donors. The PCR was carried out with 60 Vbeta primers and 13 Jbeta primers. Assay used: immunoSEQ multiplex PCR; TCRdb lists only in-frame clones, some missing. The data contain 100,000 to 150,000 clones, 60% to 80% of them seen just once; the ten biggest clones take up more than 2.5%. The sequenced sample was PBMCs. The receptors shown here come from a woman aged 45-65 years in good health and CMV-seronegative.

This clone appeared a few times. This chain connects TRBV19 to TRBJ1-1; a weak D match, TRBD1 (5 bases). The CDR3 covers 14 residues. Germline lookup yields CDR1 LNHDA and CDR2 SQIVND (reference sequence). The germline V and J ends were trimmed by 10 bases and 1 base, with 16 bases remaining between them. The CDR3, as DNA: TGTGCCACTAAAGCGGGGGTTGAGAACACTGAAGCTTTCTTT. It yields the protein CATKAGVENTEAFF.

The chain couples TRBV7-2 to TRBJ2-7, with D maybe TRBD2 (5 bases). This CDR3 is 14 amino acids long. The V end lost 1 base, the J end lost 3 bases, and 10 bases lay between the germline ends. The germline gives CDR1 SGHTA, CDR2 FQGNSA. The CDR3 loop is CASSLGGDLYEQYF. DNA of the CDR3: TGTGCCAGCAGCTTAGGGGGAGATCTCTACGAGCAGTACTTC.

This clone was seen a single time. The V gene is TRBV6-6, the J gene TRBJ1-5, with D tentatively TRBD1 (6 bases). The V end was cut by 7 bases, the J end by 3 bases, with 16 bases between. The CDR3 extends over 15 amino acids. CDR1 and CDR2 from the germline V gene are MNHNY and SVGAGI (reference sequence). CDR3 amino acids: CASIEIQGYNQPQHF. CDR3 nucleotide sequence: TGTGCCAGCATCGAAATACAGGGCTACAATCAGCCCCAGCATTTT.

The V and J genes are TRBV4-1 and TRBJ2-1; D gene unclear. CDR1 MGHRA and CDR2 YSYEKL come from the germline V gene. With 2 bases removed from V and 5 bases from J, the gap between germline ends came to 7 bases. The CDR3 covers 13 residues. The CDR3 DNA is TGCGCCAGCAGCCAAAACACAAACAATGAGCAGTTCTTC. Translated, it gives CASSQNTNNEQFF.

The V gene is TRBV4-2, the J gene TRBJ2-5, with D possibly matching TRBD2 (5 bases). This CDR3 spans 14 amino acids. Germline V gene sequence: CDR1 LGHNA, CDR2 YNFKEQ. Trimming shortened V by 5 bases and J by 1 base, and 11 bases separated the two germline ends. In DNA form, the CDR3 reads TGTGCCAGCAGCTTGGAGGCCGCCCAAGAGACCCAGTACTTC. This gives the protein CASSLEAAQETQYF.

In regard to this clone: An end of the junction differs from the germline gene, which may be a read error. This chain connects TRBV7-9 to TRBJ2-5; 12 positions agree with TRBD2. From germline, CDR1 is SEHNR and CDR2 FQNEAQ (reference sequence). The CDR3 consists of 17 residues. For the CDR3, the DNA is TGTTCCAGCCTCCCCCCACGGAGACTAGCGGGAGCGAAGACCCAGTACTTC. Translated, it gives CSSLPPRRLAGAKTQYF.

The V call is TRBV7-2, the J call TRBJ2-1, with TRBD1 matching over 10 bases. The CDR3 has 16 amino acids. Per the germline V gene, CDR1 is SGHTA and CDR2 is FQGNSA. The V segment lost 6 bases and the J segment 9 bases; nucleotides outside the gene matches: 14. The CDR3 protein is CASSFTGTGVDSEQFF. The CDR3, as DNA: TGTGCCAGCAGTTTTACCGGGACAGGGGTTGATTCTGAGCAGTTCTTC.

There are a few counts of this clone. V is TRBV27 and J is TRBJ2-7; possibly TRBD1 for D (5 bases). There are 15 residues in the CDR3. Germline V CDR1 and CDR2: MNHEY, SMNVEV (reference sequence). Trimming shortened V by 4 bases and J by 0 bases, and 13 bases separated the two germline ends. CDR3 bases: TGTGCCAGCAGTTCCTTTGGGGCGGCCTCCTACGAGCAGTACTTC. This gives the protein CASSSFGAASYEQYF.

The chain recombines TRBV4-2 with TRBJ1-3, with D possibly TRBD1 on 5 matching bases. This CDR3 is built from 18 residues. Germline-derived CDR1 and CDR2 are LGHNA and YNFKEQ. With 3 bases removed from V and 4 bases from J, the gap between germline ends came to 22 bases. This chain's CDR3 is CASSQEDDGGFVGNTIYF. In nucleotides, the CDR3 is TGTGCCAGCAGCCAGGAGGACGACGGGGGATTTGTAGGAAACACCATATATTTT.

The rearrangement uses TRBV18 and TRBJ2-4, with 9 positions matching TRBD1. The germline gives CDR1 KGHSH, CDR2 LQKENI. This CDR3 is built from 16 residues. J was trimmed by 6 bases and V by 0 bases; bases with no gene match: 6. This CDR3 is CASSPPTGGGRNIQYF. DNA of the CDR3: TGTGCCAGCTCACCACCTACAGGGGGCGGCAGAAACATTCAGTACTTC.

This clone was counted between two and nine times. The J gene is TRBJ2-7, the V gene TRBV9, with 7 positions matching TRBD2. This CDR3 is built from 14 residues. With 0 bases clipped from V and 2 bases from J, the junction kept 2 bases outside the gene matches. Looked up from germline, CDR1 is SGDLS and CDR2 is YYNGEE. The CDR3 coding sequence is TGTGCCAGCAGCGTAGCTAGCGGACCCTACGAGCAGTACTTC. Residues: CASSVASGPYEQYF.

The V gene is TRBV13, the J gene TRBJ1-1, with D possibly matching TRBD1 (5 bases). The CDR3 runs 12 residues. V lost 5 bases and J 5 bases, leaving 9 bases between the germline ends. Germline assignment: CDR1 PRHDT and CDR2 FYEKMQ (reference sequence). The CDR3 DNA follows: TGTGCCAGCAGCCCCGGGGGAACTGAAGCTTTCTTT. Translating it yields CASSPGGTEAFF.

The chain recombines TRBV9 with TRBJ1-1; no firm D call. CDR3 length: 13 amino acids. Germline V gene lookup returns CDR1 SGDLS and CDR2 YYNGEE. V lost 4 bases to trimming and J lost 2 bases, with 9 bases between them. CDR3 region: CASSMTPNTEAFF. The CDR3, as DNA: TGTGCCAGCAGCATGACACCTAACACTGAAGCTTTCTTT. The variable domain in full, completed from reference TRBV9 and TRBJ1-1, reads DSGVTQTPKHLITATGQRVTLRCSPRSGDLSVYWYQQSLDQGLQFLIQYYNGEERAKGNILERFSAQQFPDLHSELNLSSLELGDSALYFCASSMTPNTEAFFGQGTRLTVV.

CDR3 in amino acids: CASSLGGGRADTQYF. Here the CDR3 DNA reads TGTGCCAGCAGCTTAGGCGGCGGGAGGGCTGATACGCAGTATTTT. The genes are TRBV7-2 and TRBJ2-3, with 9 bases matching TRBD2. V dropped 1 base and J dropped 6; count of bases not matched to a gene: 5. The CDR3 loop spans 15 amino acids. The germline V gene encodes CDR1 SGHTA and CDR2 FQGNSA. The full variable domain, completed using reference TRBV7-2 and TRBJ2-3, is GAGVSQSPSNKVTEKGKDVELRCDPISGHTALYWYRQSLGQGLEFLIYFQGNSAPDKSGLPSDRFSAERTGGSVSTLTIQRTQQEDSAVYLCASSLGGGRADTQYFGPGTRLTVL.

The rearrangement links TRBV14 to TRBJ2-7; D is undetermined. The CDR3 has 14 amino acids. V gave up 0 bases and J gave up 0 bases, with 6 bases separating them. Germline lookup yields CDR1 SGHDN and CDR2 FVKESK. CDR3 loop: CASSQEGDSYEQYF. The CDR3 nucleotides read TGTGCCAGCAGCCAAGAGGGCGACTCCTACGAGCAGTACTTC.

The V gene is TRBV5-6, the J gene TRBJ1-2; 8 bases fit TRBD1. The germline CDR1 and CDR2 sequences are SGHDT and YYEEEE. Losses at the gene ends were 4 bases for V and 8 bases for J; bases not matched to a gene: 7. The CDR3 contains 13 residues. The CDR3 spells CASSGGTGLGYTF. For the CDR3, the DNA is TGTGCCAGCAGCGGAGGGACAGGCCTAGGCTACACCTTC.

The CDR3 loop reads CATSTRTGITRQFF. The CDR3 DNA sequence: TGTGCCACCAGCACACGGACAGGGATAACGAGGCAGTTCTTC. The J gene is TRBJ2-1, the V gene TRBV15, with 8 bases identical to TRBD1. V shed 4 bases, J shed 12 bases, and the junction held 11 bases outside the gene matches. The germline V gene encodes CDR1 LNHNV and CDR2 YYDKDF (reference sequence). The CDR3 runs to 14 residues.